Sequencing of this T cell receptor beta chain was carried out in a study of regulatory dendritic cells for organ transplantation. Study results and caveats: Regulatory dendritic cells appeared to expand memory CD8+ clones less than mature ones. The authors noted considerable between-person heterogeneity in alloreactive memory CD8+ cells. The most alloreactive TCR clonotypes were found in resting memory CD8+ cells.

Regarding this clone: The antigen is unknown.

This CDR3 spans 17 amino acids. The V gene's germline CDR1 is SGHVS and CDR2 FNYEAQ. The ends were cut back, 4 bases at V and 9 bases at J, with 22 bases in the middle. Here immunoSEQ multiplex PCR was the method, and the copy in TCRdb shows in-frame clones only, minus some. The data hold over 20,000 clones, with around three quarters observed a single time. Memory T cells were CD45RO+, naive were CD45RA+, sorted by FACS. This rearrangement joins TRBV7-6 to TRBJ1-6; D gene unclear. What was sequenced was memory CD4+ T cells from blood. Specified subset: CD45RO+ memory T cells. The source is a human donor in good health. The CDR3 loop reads CASSSSEGGEKGSPLHF. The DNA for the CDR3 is TGTGCCAGCAGCTCCTCGGAGGGCGGGGAGAAGGGTTCACCCCTCCACTTT.